The 15 T cell receptor beta chains below were found in one sample sequenced in a study of vaccination and CD4 T cells after COVID-19. Sequence data for DNA of cultured CD4+ T cells were generated by the Oncomine TCR Beta short-read assay. Extraction of genomic DNA was performed on cultured CD4+ T cells. TCRdb reprocessed the PCR reads with MiXCR, giving one entry per CDR3 protein. This table has some 9,900 distinct CDR3 sequences, about 30% appearing once. Their antigens remain unidentified. Treatment given: approximately nine-day PBMC culture with coronavirus spike peptide pools or control peptides (ViraFEST assay). An unexposed donor provided the CD4+ T cells, which were collected before the COVID-19 pandemic (2011-2018). Material for sequencing was CD4+ T cells from blood, cultured in vitro. The receptors originated from a human donor in good health.

The chain couples TRBV6-5 to TRBJ2-2; D gene uncertain. Germline lookup yields CDR1 MNHEY and CDR2 SVGAGI. Trimming cost V 2 bases and J 2 bases, with 9 bases left between them. The CDR3 runs 15 residues. CDR3 in DNA: TGTGCCAGCAGTTACGTCGGCGGTAACACCGGGGAGCTGTTTTTT. Translating it yields CASSYVGGNTGELFF.

This clonotype was seen a few times. This rearrangement joins TRBV2 to TRBJ2-3; 9 nucleotides line up with TRBD2. Germline V lookup: CDR1 SNHLY, CDR2 FYNNEI. Trimming took 6 bases from V and 4 from J; bases not matched to a gene: 5. This CDR3 comprises 14 residues. The CDR3 DNA reads TGTGCCAGCAGGCCTAGCGGGATCGCAGATACGCAGTATTTT. Translated: CASRPSGIADTQYF.

This clonotype is classed as medium-sized. J is TRBJ1-2 and V is TRBV5-4; tentatively, D is TRBD1 (5 bases). The germline V gene has CDR1 SGHNT and CDR2 YYREEE (reference sequence). The V and J ends lost 6 bases and 4 bases respectively, with 22 bases between them. This CDR3 is 16 amino acids long. For the CDR3, the DNA is TGTGCCAGCACACAACGAGGGGTGGGGCTGACCTATGGCTACACCTTC. Its protein is CASTQRGVGLTYGYTF.

V is TRBV20-1 and J is TRBJ1-2; 7 positions agree with TRBD1. Unmatched junction bases numbered 12, after V lost 0 bases and J lost 2 bases. CDR1 is DFQATT and CDR2 is SNEGSKA in the germline V gene (reference sequence). The CDR3 runs 17 residues. DNA for the CDR3: TGCAGTGCTAGAGATTGGGGAGGGGGCGTACCCAACTATGGCTACACCTTC. Protein: CSARDWGGGVPNYGYTF.

CDR3: CASRPLAGLTYEQYF. The CDR3 DNA follows: TGTGCCAGTAGACCCTTAGCGGGTCTGACCTACGAGCAGTACTTC. The rearrangement joins TRBV19 to TRBJ2-7, with 7 bases matching TRBD2. Germline lookup yields CDR1 LNHDA and CDR2 SQIVND (reference sequence). This CDR3 is 15 amino acids long. The J segment lost 2 bases and the V segment lost 6 bases, leaving 10 bases of the junction unmatched.

In its sample, this clonotype was seen a few times. This sequence joins TRBV19 and TRBJ1-2; 7 bases agree with TRBD1. V shed 8 bases, J shed 4 bases, and the junction held 4 bases outside the gene matches. Germline CDR1 reads LNHDA; CDR2 reads SQIVND (reference sequence). The CDR3 runs 12 residues. DNA for the CDR3: TGTGCCAGTGCGGACAGGACCTATGGCTACACCTTC. It is translated as CASADRTYGYTF.

The chain has TRBV20-1 and TRBJ1-5; D remains unclear. This CDR3 has 12 residues. Trimming removed 6 bases from V and 8 bases from J, with 14 bases in between. Germline lookup yields CDR1 DFQATT and CDR2 SNEGSKA (reference sequence). The CDR3 region has the DNA TGCAGTGCCCAGACTCCCCCTAAGCCCCAGCATTTT. This translates into CSAQTPPKPQHF.

The chain carries TRBV30 and TRBJ1-1; 8 bases align to TRBD1. This CDR3 has 12 amino acids. The germline V gene has CDR1 GTSNPN and CDR2 SVGIG (reference sequence). V dropped 5 bases and J dropped 4; count of bases not matched to a gene: 3. The CDR3 region has the DNA TGTGCCTGGTACAGGGGGACCACTGAAGCTTTCTTT. This translates into CAWYRGTTEAFF.

V usage is TRBV7-9 and J usage is TRBJ1-1; 9 bases match TRBD1. The CDR3 length is 13 residues. After removal of 5 bases from V and 11 bases from J, the junction contained 9 bases not matched to a gene. The germline CDR1 and CDR2 sequences are SEHNR and FQNEAQ (reference sequence). The CDR3 loop reads CASSRDREAVAFF. The DNA of the CDR3 is TGTGCCAGCAGCCGGGACAGGGAGGCCGTGGCTTTCTTT.

This clonotype was found a few times. CDR3 DNA sequence: TGTGCCAGCACCCCAGGGGTTTCCACTGAAGCTTTCTTT. It is translated as CASTPGVSTEAFF. The V gene is TRBV7-9, the J gene TRBJ1-1; a possible D gene is TRBD1 (6 bases). Trimming cost V 7 bases and J 4 bases, with 13 bases left between them. CDR1 is SEHNR, CDR2 FQNEAQ, per germline (reference sequence). CDR3 length: 13 residues.

This clonotype was recorded a few times. The chain joins TRBV6-1 to TRBJ1-1; D uncertain. Germline values: CDR1 MNHNS, CDR2 SASEGT. The CDR3 has 11 amino acids. The V end was cut by 6 bases, the J end by 8 bases, with 10 bases between. CDR3 DNA sequence: TGTGCCAGCAGCCCGATAGTAGAAGCTTTCTTT. Protein sequence: CASSPIVEAFF.

This clonotype was observed a few times. The CDR3 spells CASSLQGAISYEQYF. The CDR3 DNA reads TGTGCCAGCAGTCTACAGGGGGCAATTTCCTACGAGCAGTACTTC. The chain joins TRBV2 to TRBJ2-7; 9 nucleotides match TRBD1. This CDR3 contains 15 residues. Looked up from germline, CDR1 is SNHLY and CDR2 is FYNNEI. The V gene end was trimmed by 5 bases and the J gene end by 1 base; junction bases not matched to a gene: 6.

This clonotype was detected a few times. This chain connects TRBV20-1 to TRBJ2-7, with 10 bases aligning to TRBD2. The germline CDR1 and CDR2 sequences are DFQATT and SNEGSKA (reference sequence). The CDR3 consists of 14 residues. With V trimmed by 2 bases and J by 5 bases, 6 bases remained unmatched. CDR3 sequence: CSARLAGVPNEQYF. DNA for the CDR3: TGCAGTGCTAGACTAGCGGGAGTTCCCAACGAGCAGTACTTC.

This clonotype occurred a few times. The J gene is TRBJ1-2, the V gene TRBV4-1; D not certain. The germline V and J ends were trimmed by 0 bases and 2 bases, with 4 bases remaining between them. Germline V lookup: CDR1 MGHRA, CDR2 YSYEKL. The CDR3 loop spans 13 amino acids. CDR3 DNA: TGCGCCAGCAGCCAAGAGGGCAACTATGGCTACACCTTC. Protein: CASSQEGNYGYTF.

This clonotype has only a few counts. This chain uses TRBV27 with TRBJ2-5; D may match TRBD1 or TRBD2 (5 bases each). Per germline, CDR1 MNHEY and CDR2 SMNVEV (reference sequence). V lost 3 bases, J lost 4 bases, and 12 bases lay in between. The CDR3 is made up of 14 amino acids. CDR3 amino acids: CASSLWGIGETQYF. Here the CDR3 DNA reads TGTGCCAGCAGTTTGTGGGGGATCGGAGAGACCCAGTACTTC.